This passage covers 15 T cell receptor beta chains from one sample sequenced in a study of shared clonotypes between healthy human individuals. Profiled with immunoSEQ multiplex PCR; TCRdb holds only in-frame clones, not every one. The sample lists approximately 500,000 clones; almost 97% were seen once. The sample consisted of naive CD4+ T cells sorted from blood. The subset: CD45RA+ positively selected. These receptors all come from a woman aged 30 to 39 in good health.

The rearrangement uses TRBV27 and TRBJ2-1; 8 positions match TRBD2. Trimming at V came to 10 bases and at J to 6 bases, leaving 23 bases not matched to a gene. The CDR3 runs to 18 residues. Per the germline V gene, CDR1 is MNHEY and CDR2 is SMNVEV (reference sequence). The CDR3 reads CATRRERGWRGVPNEQFF. As DNA, the CDR3 is TGTGCCACCCGCCGGGAAAGGGGATGGCGGGGGGTACCCAATGAGCAGTTCTTC.

This chain links TRBV7-9 with TRBJ2-5, with 7 bases that match TRBD1. The ends lost 5 bases at V and 4 bases at J; junction bases unmatched: 4. Germline V gives CDR1 SEHNR, CDR2 FQNEAQ (reference sequence). This CDR3 has 13 amino acids. CDR3 loop: CASSPDRVETQYF. CDR3 coding DNA: TGTGCCAGCAGCCCTGACAGGGTAGAGACCCAGTACTTC.

The chain uses TRBV18 and TRBJ2-5; no definite D call. V lost 0 bases to trimming and J lost 2 bases, with 7 bases between them. The germline V gene has CDR1 KGHSH and CDR2 LQKENI. The CDR3 sequence is 14 residues long. CDR3 region: CASSPPEQQETQYF. The CDR3 coding sequence is TGTGCCAGCTCACCACCGGAACAGCAAGAGACCCAGTACTTC.

The V call is TRBV13, the J call TRBJ2-3; D remains ambiguous. Trimming cost V 0 bases and J 3 bases, with 4 bases left between them. The CDR3 length is 13 residues. From germline, CDR1 is PRHDT and CDR2 FYEKMQ (reference sequence). Written as DNA, the CDR3 is TGTGCCAGCAGCTTAGGTGCTACAGATACGCAGTATTTT. It is translated as CASSLGATDTQYF.

The chain recombines TRBV2 with TRBJ2-7; D tentatively fits TRBD1 or TRBD2 (6 bases each). Germline CDR1 is SNHLY and CDR2 is FYNNEI. Trimming pared 11 bases from V and 0 bases from J, leaving 14 bases between. This CDR3 contains 13 residues. The CDR3 region is CAASGEVSYEQYF. The CDR3, as DNA: TGTGCCGCATCAGGGGAGGTCTCCTACGAGCAGTACTTC.

As for this clone: This sample includes further DNA sequences coding for the same CDR3. The rearrangement uses TRBV11-2 and TRBJ2-7, with TRBD2 identical over 8 bases. The CDR3 covers 15 residues. The germline V gene encodes CDR1 SGHAT and CDR2 FQNNGV. J lost 3 bases, V lost 3 bases, and 7 bases had no gene match. For the CDR3, the DNA is TGTGCCAGCAGCTTGGGGAGCGGGAGTATCTACGAGCAGTACTTC. The encoded protein is CASSLGSGSIYEQYF.

The J gene is TRBJ1-3, the V gene TRBV5-1, with D perhaps matching TRBD1 (6 bases). V was clipped by 0 bases and J by 0 bases, with 7 bases between them. Germline CDR1 is SGHRS and CDR2 is YFSETQ. This CDR3 is built from 15 residues. The CDR3 protein is CASSLEGDSGNTIYF. CDR3 DNA: TGCGCCAGCAGCTTGGAGGGGGACTCTGGAAACACCATATATTTT.

The chain has TRBV11-2 and TRBJ2-3; the match to TRBD1 covers 7 bases. After removal of 0 bases from V and 8 bases from J, the junction contained 20 bases not matched to a gene. Germline V gene sequence: CDR1 SGHAT, CDR2 FQNNGV. This CDR3 has 19 amino acids. CDR3 coding DNA: TGTGCCAGCAGCTTAGATACGATGGCACGACAGGGAGTAGGTGTTACGCAGTATTTT. Protein sequence: CASSLDTMARQGVGVTQYF.

The V and J genes are TRBV27 and TRBJ2-2; weak D call: TRBD2 (6 bases). Deletions cut 1 base from V and 2 bases from J, with 11 bases between. The germline V gene encodes CDR1 MNHEY and CDR2 SMNVEV (reference sequence). The CDR3 has 16 residues. The CDR3 region is CASSLFSSVNTGELFF. The CDR3 nucleotides are TGTGCCAGCAGTTTATTTTCTAGCGTTAACACCGGGGAGCTGTTTTTT.

CDR3 amino acids: CASSDPSGRSYNEQFF. DNA of the CDR3: TGCGCCAGCAGTGATCCTAGCGGGAGGTCCTACAATGAGCAGTTCTTC. This chain joins TRBV10-1 and TRBJ2-1; 11 nucleotides agree with TRBD2. The CDR3 sequence is 16 residues long. Trimming took 3 bases from V and 1 from J; bases not matched to a gene: 2. Germline lookup yields CDR1 WNHNN and CDR2 SYGVQD (reference sequence).

The V gene is TRBV7-2, the J gene TRBJ2-5; the match to TRBD2 covers 10 bases. The germline V gene encodes CDR1 SGHTA and CDR2 FQGNSA. The CDR3 spans 14 residues. The J segment lost 6 bases and the V segment lost 4 bases, leaving 5 bases of the junction unmatched. The CDR3 here is CASSYPSGSQTQYF. Here the CDR3 DNA reads TGTGCCAGCAGCTACCCTAGCGGGAGTCAGACCCAGTACTTC.

The rearrangement uses TRBV2 and TRBJ2-5; tentatively, D is TRBD1 (6 bases). Germline CDR1 and CDR2: SNHLY and FYNNEI. Deletions cut 5 bases from V and 5 bases from J, with 18 bases between. CDR3 length equals 15 residues. CDR3 nucleotides: TGTGCCAGCAGTCAAACATCAGGGGAAGGCGAGACCCAGTACTTC. Its translation is CASSQTSGEGETQYF.

The chain is built from TRBV28 and TRBJ2-5; 7 bases are shared with TRBD1. The V gene end was trimmed by 3 bases and the J gene end by 11 bases; junction bases not matched to a gene: 15. The CDR3 contains 15 residues. CDR1 MDHEN and CDR2 SYDVKM come from the germline V gene. The CDR3 nucleotides read TGTGCCAGCAGTTTGGTTTGGACAGGCCCAAGGGAGCAGTACTTC. It encodes CASSLVWTGPREQYF. The full variable domain, with the rest looked up from reference TRBV28 and TRBJ2-5, is DVKVTQSSRYLVKRTGEKVFLECVQDMDHENMFWYRQDPGLGLRLIYFSYDVKMKEKGDIPEGYSVSREKKERFSLILESASTNQTSMYLCASSLVWTGPREQYFGPGTRLLVL.

The CDR3 nucleotides read TGTGCCAGCAGTTTGAGGGGGCCTTCCAACACTGAAGCTTTCTTT. Amino acid sequence: CASSLRGPSNTEAFF. The chain recombines TRBV28 with TRBJ1-1; TRBD1 matches 7 bases. Germline V gene data show CDR1 as MDHEN and CDR2 as SYDVKM. V dropped 3 bases and J dropped 2; count of bases not matched to a gene: 6. This CDR3 region has 15 residues.

The chain uses TRBV2 and TRBJ2-7; 12 nucleotides match TRBD2. The CDR3 totals 14 residues. Trimming cost V 10 bases and J 4 bases; bases outside gene matches: 8. Germline CDR1 is SNHLY and CDR2 is FYNNEI. The CDR3 DNA sequence: TGTGCCAACTCTAGGGGACTAGCGGGTTACGAGCAGTACTTC. Its protein product is CANSRGLAGYEQYF.